Listed here are 18 T cell receptor beta chains from one sample, sequenced in a study of blood T cell repertoires in COVID-19 (dated by TCRdb to 2018 to 2021). The protocol used for the library was the immunoSEQ multiplex PCR assay. TCRdb stores this immuneACCESS table with in-frame sequences only. Part of the clones is absent; in the studies checked, under half of the shortfall reflects unresolved V genes, and no reason is known for the rest. Recorded for this sample are fewer than 150,000 clones; roughly four fifths of them occurred a single time. The leading ten clones occupy over 15% of the sample. The sequenced sample was PBMCs or T cells enriched from blood (not recorded which). The receptor set was obtained from a man aged 25 to 45 who had recovered from COVID-19.

The chain is built from TRBV9 and TRBJ1-2; TRBD1 agrees at 10 bases. The CDR3 is made up of 14 amino acids. The trim removed 0 bases at V and 4 bases at J, leaving 0 bases unmatched. Looked up from germline, CDR1 is SGDLS and CDR2 is YYNGEE. The CDR3 is CASSVGQGAYGYTF. CDR3 DNA sequence: TGTGCCAGCAGCGTAGGACAGGGGGCCTATGGCTACACCTTC.

The chain couples TRBV28 to TRBJ2-7, with 10 bases identical to TRBD2. The CDR3 contains 16 residues. Losses at the gene ends were 2 bases for V and 4 bases for J; bases not matched to a gene: 8. Germline assignment: CDR1 MDHEN and CDR2 SYDVKM. The DNA for the CDR3 is TGTGCCAGCAGTTTAAATTGGTCTAGCGGGAGTTACGAGCAGTACTTC. Translating it yields CASSLNWSSGSYEQYF.

The chain uses TRBV28 and TRBJ1-4; TRBD1 aligns across 10 bases. Germline loops: CDR1 MDHEN, CDR2 SYDVKM. CDR3 length: 14 amino acids. The junction had 1 base not matched to a gene; V was cut back by 6 bases and J by 3 bases. The CDR3 nucleotides read TGTGCCAGCAGCGACAGGGGGCCTAATGAAAAACTGTTTTTT. It yields the protein CASSDRGPNEKLFF.

V gene TRBV5-1 combines with J gene TRBJ2-5; a weak D match, TRBD2 (6 bases). Germline-derived CDR1 and CDR2 are SGHRS and YFSETQ. The CDR3 contains 16 residues. Trimming shortened V by 0 bases and J by 4 bases, and 16 bases separated the two germline ends. For the CDR3, the DNA is TGCGCCAGCAGCTTGGTGGGACTCACACGGGGAGAGACCCAGTACTTC. This encodes CASSLVGLTRGETQYF.

V is TRBV11-2 and J is TRBJ2-3; 9 nucleotides agree with TRBD2. This CDR3 region has 16 residues. The junction had 7 bases not matched to a gene; V was cut back by 1 base and J by 5 bases. The germline V gene has CDR1 SGHAT and CDR2 FQNNGV. Written as DNA, the CDR3 is TGTGCCAGCAGCTTAGGTTATAGCGGGAGTGAAGATACGCAGTATTTT. Its protein is CASSLGYSGSEDTQYF.

The chain joins TRBV7-9 to TRBJ2-2; 8 bases fit TRBD1. In germline, CDR1 is SEHNR, CDR2 FQNEAQ (reference sequence). The CDR3 length is 18 residues. Trimming at V came to 4 bases and at J to 1 base, leaving 11 bases not matched to a gene. The CDR3: CASSWSRPGTGNTGELFF. CDR3 DNA sequence: TGTGCCAGCAGCTGGTCGAGACCCGGGACAGGGAACACCGGGGAGCTGTTTTTT.

The V and J genes are TRBV7-8 and TRBJ1-4, with a possible D match to TRBD1 (6 bases). The CDR3 has 16 amino acids. V was clipped by 1 base and J by 7 bases, with 16 bases between them. CDR1 SGHVS and CDR2 FQNEAQ come from the germline V gene. Written as DNA, the CDR3 is TGTGCCAGCAGCTTAGAGCCCAGGGGACGGAGTGAAAAACTGTTTTTT. Protein: CASSLEPRGRSEKLFF. Full variable domain (remainder filled in from reference TRBV7-8 and TRBJ1-4): GAGVSQSPRYKVAKRGQDVALRCDPISGHVSLFWYQQALGQGPEFLTYFQNEAQLDKSGLPSDRFFAERPEGSVSTLKIQRTQQEDSAVYLCASSLEPRGRSEKLFFGSGTQLSVL.

The rearrangement uses TRBV27 and TRBJ2-2; weak D call: TRBD2 (5 bases). The V end lost 3 bases, the J end lost 5 bases, and 7 bases lay between the germline ends. The CDR3 is 13 residues long. Germline CDR1 reads MNHEY; CDR2 reads SMNVEV (reference sequence). Here the CDR3 reads CASSFAGTGELFF. CDR3 DNA sequence: TGTGCCAGCAGTTTCGCGGGTACCGGGGAGCTGTTTTTT.

V and J are TRBV28 and TRBJ2-5; D is possibly TRBD1 (5 bases). Germline V lookup: CDR1 MDHEN, CDR2 SYDVKM. This CDR3 comprises 13 residues. V lost 5 bases to trimming and J lost 1 base, with 8 bases between them. The DNA of the CDR3 is TGTGCCAGCAGTGGACAACCCCAAGAGACCCAGTACTTC. This codes for CASSGQPQETQYF.

This sequence joins TRBV6-2 or TRBV6-3 and TRBJ1-3, with D perhaps TRBD1 (6 bases). The CDR3 totals 16 residues. The V end was cut by 6 bases, the J end by 6 bases, with 21 bases between. Germline V gives CDR1 MNHEY, CDR2 SVGEGT. CDR3 residues: CASSPLTGSGENTIYF. For the CDR3, the DNA is TGTGCCAGCAGCCCTTTGACAGGTTCCGGAGAAAACACCATATATTTT.

J is TRBJ1-6 and V is TRBV11-2, with 10 bases lining up with TRBD1. This CDR3 has 15 amino acids. After removal of 5 bases from V and 8 bases from J, the junction contained 6 bases not matched to a gene. In germline, CDR1 is SGHAT, CDR2 FQNNGV. CDR3 nucleotides: TGTGCCAGCAGCCAAGGGGGACAGGGGTATTCACCCCTCCACTTT. It codes for CASSQGGQGYSPLHF. Looking up the rest from reference TRBV11-2 and TRBJ1-6 gives the full variable domain: EAGVAQSPRYKIIEKRQSVAFWCNPISGHATLYWYQQILGQGPKLLIQFQNNGVVDDSQLPKDRFSAERLKGVDSTLKIQPAKLEDSAVYLCASSQGGQGYSPLHFGNGTRLTVT.

The chain uses TRBV9 and TRBJ2-6; possible D gene TRBD1, 5 bases. The CDR3 is 15 amino acids. Germline CDR1 reads SGDLS; CDR2 reads YYNGEE. Trimming pared 4 bases from V and 0 bases from J, leaving 8 bases between. CDR3: CASSPQGSGANVLTF. The CDR3 region has the DNA TGTGCCAGCAGCCCCCAGGGCTCTGGGGCCAACGTCCTGACTTTC.

The chain joins TRBV30 to TRBJ1-5; D possibly corresponds to TRBD1 (5 bases). The length of the CDR3 is 13 residues. Germline CDR1 GTSNPN, CDR2 SVGIG (reference sequence). The V gene lost 1 base and the J gene lost 6 bases, with 10 bases spanning the gap. The CDR3 sequence is CAWSGGEGQPQHF. For the CDR3, the DNA is TGTGCCTGGAGTGGAGGGGAGGGTCAGCCCCAGCATTTT.

The chain employs TRBV5-4 and TRBJ2-1; 8 nucleotides align to TRBD1. This CDR3 has 15 residues. Germline values: CDR1 SGHNT, CDR2 YYREEE (reference sequence). Trimming removed 2 bases from V and 9 bases from J; junction bases left unmatched: 10. DNA of the CDR3: TGTGCCAGCAGCTTCGGACAGGGAGTTTCCATTGAGCAGTTCTTC. Translation: CASSFGQGVSIEQFF.

The chain employs TRBV14 and TRBJ2-5; D is perhaps TRBD1 (5 bases). Deletions cut 2 bases from V and 2 bases from J, with 6 bases between. Germline V gives CDR1 SGHDN, CDR2 FVKESK. The CDR3 is 13 amino acids. As DNA, the CDR3 is TGTGCCAGCAGCCAAAACAGGCAAGAGACCCAGTACTTC. Residues: CASSQNRQETQYF. The full variable domain, rest sourced from reference TRBV14 and TRBJ2-5, is EAGVTQFPSHSVIEKGQTVTLRCDPISGHDNLYWYRRVMGKEIKFLLHFVKESKQDESGMPNNRFLAERTGGTYSTLKVQPAELEDSGVYFCASSQNRQETQYFGPGTRLLVL.

This rearrangement joins TRBV6-1 to TRBJ1-1, with D uncertain. Germline V gene lookup returns CDR1 MNHNS and CDR2 SASEGT. Trimming shortened V by 1 base and J by 1 base, and 4 bases separated the two germline ends. This CDR3 has 13 amino acids. The CDR3 region is CASSEGGNTEAFF. The CDR3 region has the DNA TGTGCCAGCAGTGAAGGCGGGAACACTGAAGCTTTCTTT.

For this clone: The same CDR3 is also encoded by other DNA sequences in this sample. This chain links TRBV11-3 with TRBJ1-3; D might be TRBD1 (5 bases). The CDR3 spans 13 residues. Trimming took 6 bases from V and 4 from J, leaving 10 bases between them. Germline V gene lookup returns CDR1 SGHNT and CDR2 YENEEA. The CDR3 region is CASSSTGGNTIYF. In DNA form, the CDR3 reads TGTGCCAGCAGTTCTACAGGAGGAAACACCATATATTTT.

This chain links TRBV15 with TRBJ2-5; the match to TRBD1 covers 7 bases. Germline lookup yields CDR1 LNHNV and CDR2 YYDKDF (reference sequence). This CDR3 has 17 amino acids. Trimming cost V 5 bases and J 0 bases; bases outside gene matches: 12. The CDR3 sequence: CATSAGGRGGYQETQYF. In DNA form, the CDR3 reads TGTGCCACCAGCGCTGGGGGTAGAGGGGGCTACCAAGAGACCCAGTACTTC.